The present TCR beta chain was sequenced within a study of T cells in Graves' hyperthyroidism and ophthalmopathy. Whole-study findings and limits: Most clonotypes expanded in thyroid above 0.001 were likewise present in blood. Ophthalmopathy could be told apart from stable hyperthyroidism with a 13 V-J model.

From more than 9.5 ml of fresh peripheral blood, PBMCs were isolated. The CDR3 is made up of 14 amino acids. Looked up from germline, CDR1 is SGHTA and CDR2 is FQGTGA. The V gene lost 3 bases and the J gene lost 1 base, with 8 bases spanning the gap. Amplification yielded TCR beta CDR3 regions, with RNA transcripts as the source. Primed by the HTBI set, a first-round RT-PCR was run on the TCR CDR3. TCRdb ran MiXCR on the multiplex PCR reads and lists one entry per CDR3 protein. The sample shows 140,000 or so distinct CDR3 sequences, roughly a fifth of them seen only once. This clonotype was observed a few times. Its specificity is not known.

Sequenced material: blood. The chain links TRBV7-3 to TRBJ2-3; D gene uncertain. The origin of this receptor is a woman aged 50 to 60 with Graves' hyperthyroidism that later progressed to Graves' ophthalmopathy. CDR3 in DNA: TGTGCCAGCAGCTTGGTAGGAGGCACAGATACGCAGTATTTT. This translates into CASSLVGGTDTQYF.